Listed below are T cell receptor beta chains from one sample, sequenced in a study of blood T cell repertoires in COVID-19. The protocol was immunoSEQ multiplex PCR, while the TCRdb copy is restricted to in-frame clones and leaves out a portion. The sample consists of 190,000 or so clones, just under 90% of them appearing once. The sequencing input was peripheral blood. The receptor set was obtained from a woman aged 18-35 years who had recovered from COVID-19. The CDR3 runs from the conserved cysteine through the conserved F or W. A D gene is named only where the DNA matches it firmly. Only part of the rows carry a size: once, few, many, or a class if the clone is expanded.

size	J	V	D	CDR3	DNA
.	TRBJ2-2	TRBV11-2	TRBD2	CASSSLSGKISGELFF	TGTGCCAGCAGCTCCCTTAGCGGGAAAATCAGCGGGGAGCTGTTTTTT
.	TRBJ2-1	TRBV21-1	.	CASSKNIEEQFF	TGTGCCAGCAGCAAAAATATTGAGGAGCAGTTCTTC
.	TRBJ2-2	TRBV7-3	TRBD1	CASSEQGAGTGELFF	TGTGCCAGCAGCGAACAGGGGGCTGGCACCGGGGAGCTGTTTTTT
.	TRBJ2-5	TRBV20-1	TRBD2	CSASGTSKETQYF	TGCAGTGCTAGTGGGACTAGTAAAGAGACCCAGTACTTC
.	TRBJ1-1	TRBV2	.	CASSEALLTGPFEAFF	TGTGCCAGCAGTGAAGCCTTGTTAACAGGGCCCTTTGAAGCTTTCTTT
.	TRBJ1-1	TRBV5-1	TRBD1	CASSLVGQGQNTEAFF	TGCGCCAGCAGCTTGGTGGGACAGGGGCAAAACACTGAAGCTTTCTTT
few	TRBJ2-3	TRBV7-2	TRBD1	CASSLYNPGQGADTQYF	TGTGCCAGCAGTCTATATAACCCGGGACAGGGGGCGGATACGCAGTATTTT
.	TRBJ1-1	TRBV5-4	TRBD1	CASSLIGTGNTEAFF	TGTGCCAGCAGCTTGATCGGGACAGGGAACACTGAAGCTTTCTTT
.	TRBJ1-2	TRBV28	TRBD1	CASSWGQGYGYTF	TGTGCCAGCAGTTGGGGACAGGGCTATGGCTACACCTTC
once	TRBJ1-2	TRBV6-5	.	CASRSNENYGYTF	TGTGCCAGCAGAAGCAACGAAAACTATGGCTACACCTTC
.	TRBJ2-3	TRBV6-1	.	CASSVGPAGLASTDTQYF	TGTGCCAGCAGTGTGGGCCCTGCGGGCCTCGCTAGCACAGATACGCAGTATTTT
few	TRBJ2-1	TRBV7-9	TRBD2	CASSFLFSGKYNEQFF	TGTGCCAGCAGCTTCCTTTTTAGCGGGAAATACAATGAGCAGTTCTTC
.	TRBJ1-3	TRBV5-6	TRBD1	CASSYRQGSGNTIYF	TGTGCCAGCAGCTATCGACAGGGGTCTGGAAACACCATATATTTT
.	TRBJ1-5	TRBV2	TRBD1	CASRMLTGGNQPQHF	TGTGCCAGCAGAATGCTTACAGGGGGGAATCAGCCCCAGCATTTT
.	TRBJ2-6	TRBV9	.	CASSAQGTGANVLTF	TGTGCCAGCAGCGCCCAGGGTACTGGGGCCAACGTCCTGACTTTC
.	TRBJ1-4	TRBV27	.	CASSRGPPPTNEKLFF	TGTGCCAGCAGTAGGGGTCCCCCTCCAACTAATGAAAAACTGTTTTTT
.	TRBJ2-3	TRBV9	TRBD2	CASSLLAGGGADTQYF	TGTGCCAGCAGCCTCCTAGCGGGGGGCGGCGCAGATACGCAGTATTTT
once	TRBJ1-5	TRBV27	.	CASSLAPSNQPQHF	TGTGCCAGCAGTCTAGCGCCTAGCAATCAGCCCCAGCATTTT
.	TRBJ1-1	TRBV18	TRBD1	CASSPLQGAGTEAFF	TGTGCCAGCTCACCACTCCAGGGGGCGGGTACTGAAGCTTTCTTT
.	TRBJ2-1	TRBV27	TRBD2	CASSLVAGALIDSYNEQFF	TGTGCCAGCAGTTTAGTGGCGGGAGCCCTTATTGACTCCTACAATGAGCAGTTCTTC
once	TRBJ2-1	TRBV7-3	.	CASSLYGTGHGANEQFF	TGTGCCAGCAGCCTATACGGGACGGGACACGGGGCAAACGAGCAGTTCTTC
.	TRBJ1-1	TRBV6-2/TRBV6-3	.	CASSYVFNTEAFF	TGTGCCAGCAGTTACGTCTTCAACACTGAAGCTTTCTTT
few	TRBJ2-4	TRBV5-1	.	CASSSSGAGSNIQYF	TGCGCCAGCAGCTCATCAGGGGCCGGATCAAACATTCAGTACTTC
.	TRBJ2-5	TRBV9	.	CASSVGLFTASGETQYF	TGTGCCAGCAGCGTAGGCCTTTTCACGGCATCGGGGGAGACCCAGTACTTC
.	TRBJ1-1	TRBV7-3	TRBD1	CASSFRGGQGSTEAFF	TGTGCCAGCAGCTTTAGGGGGGGACAGGGATCAACTGAAGCTTTCTTT
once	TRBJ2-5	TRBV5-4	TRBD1	CASSFVGTGDETQYF	TGTGCCAGCAGCTTTGTGGGGACAGGGGACGAGACCCAGTACTTC
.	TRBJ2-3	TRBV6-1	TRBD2	CASSEEAGGPDTQYF	TGTGCCAGCAGTGAAGAAGCGGGGGGGCCAGATACGCAGTATTTT
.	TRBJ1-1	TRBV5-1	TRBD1	CASSLQGNRGNTEAFF	TGCGCCAGCAGCTTGCAAGGGAACAGGGGTAACACTGAAGCTTTCTTT
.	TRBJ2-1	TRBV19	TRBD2	CASSLAGGSYNEQFF	TGTGCCAGTAGTTTAGCGGGGGGGTCCTACAATGAGCAGTTCTTC
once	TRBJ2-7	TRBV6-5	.	CASSYSPTRDEQYF	TGTGCCAGCAGTTACTCGCCGACTAGGGACGAGCAGTACTTC
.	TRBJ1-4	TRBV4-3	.	CASSQEGQVDEKLFF	TGCGCCAGCAGCCAAGAGGGGCAGGTGGATGAAAAACTGTTTTTT
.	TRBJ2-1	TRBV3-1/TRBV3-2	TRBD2	CASSQPGQGLAGGRNEQFF	TGTGCCAGCAGCCAACCGGGACAGGGACTAGCGGGGGGGCGGAATGAGCAGTTCTTC
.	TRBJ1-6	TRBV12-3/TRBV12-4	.	CASPPLNSPLHF	TGTGCCAGCCCTCCACTGAATTCACCCCTCCACTTT
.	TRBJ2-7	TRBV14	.	CASSLGAEQYF	TGTGCCAGCAGCCTGGGGGCCGAGCAGTACTTC
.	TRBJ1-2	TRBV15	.	CATSRDIHRPTNYGYTF	TGTGCCACCAGCAGAGATATCCACAGGCCTACTAACTATGGCTACACCTTC